Listed below are T cell receptor beta chains from one sample, sequenced in a study of T cell responses to AZD1222 COVID-19 vaccine. The method was immunoSEQ multiplex PCR; TCRdb's version includes in-frame clones alone and lacks a portion of them. Among about 87,000 clones listed, 90% were seen once. The material was peripheral blood, obtained on day 0 of AZD1222 vaccination. The receptors here all came from an adult in good health. The CDR3 runs from the conserved cysteine through the conserved F or W. The D gene is left open where the match is weak. Clone size appears in some rows only: once, few, many, or a class for an expanded clone.

TRBD1,-,TRBV10-1,TRBJ1-2,TGCGCCAGCAGTGACGTACTTCGAGGGGGGACAGGGGTTCTCTTTAACTATGGCTACACCTTC,CASSDVLRGGTGVLFNYGYTF
-,few,TRBV6-4,TRBJ2-7,TGTGCCAGCGACGGACCGGGACATGTATCCTACGAGCAGTACTTC,CASDGPGHVSYEQYF
-,-,TRBV5-1,TRBJ2-5,TGCGCCAGCAGCTTGGCCGGCCGTCCGCCGGCCCAGTACTTC,CASSLAGRPPAQYF
-,-,TRBV5-3,TRBJ1-2,TGTGCCAGAAGGCGAGACAGGTCCTCCTTTAACTATGGCTACACCTTC,CARRRDRSSFNYGYTF
-,once,TRBV7-6,TRBJ1-1,TGTGCCAGCAGGTCCAGTACCGTGAACACTGAAGCTTTCTTT,CASRSSTVNTEAFF
-,-,TRBV9,TRBJ2-3,TGTGCCAGCAGCGTAGACCAGGTCGCCACAGATACGCAGTATTTT,CASSVDQVATDTQYF
-,once,TRBV6-8,TRBJ2-5,TGTGCCAGCAGTTCCCGGGCTGGGCAAGAGACCCAGTACTTC,CASSSRAGQETQYF
-,-,TRBV7-3,TRBJ1-6,TGTGCCAGCAGCAACAACGGGCAGGGTAACAATTCACCCCTCCACTTT,CASSNNGQGNNSPLHF
TRBD1,-,TRBV5-1,TRBJ2-6,TGCGCCAGCAGCTTACTGGGACAGGGGGCGCAAGGGGCCAACGTCCTGACTTTC,CASSLLGQGAQGANVLTF
-,-,TRBV30,TRBJ1-3,TGTGCCTGGAGCCCGGGACCTGGAAACACCATATATTTT,CAWSPGPGNTIYF
-,-,TRBV9,TRBJ1-3,TGTGCCAGCAGCGTCCAAGGGACTGGAAACACCATATATTTT,CASSVQGTGNTIYF
-,once,TRBV23-1,TRBJ1-5,TGCGCCCGACCCCGGGCACGGAAGTGTAGCAATCAGCCCCAGCATTTT,CARPRARKCSNQPQHF
TRBD1,-,TRBV4-3,TRBJ2-7,TGCGCCAGCAGCCAAGATGTTGGGACAGGCTCCAACTACGAGCAGTACTTC,CASSQDVGTGSNYEQYF
-,-,TRBV9,TRBJ2-1,TGTGCCAGCAGCGTAGGATCCCTAGCGAACTACAATGAGCAGTTCTTC,CASSVGSLANYNEQFF
-,-,TRBV7-2,TRBJ1-4,TGTGCCAGCAGCTCATTTCCCAGGGCAGCTAATGAAAAACTGTTTTTT,CASSSFPRAANEKLFF
TRBD2,-,TRBV6-5,TRBJ2-3,TGTGCCAGCAGTTACTCGGCGGGGGGCGCAGATACGCAGTATTTT,CASSYSAGGADTQYF
TRBD1,-,TRBV6-4,TRBJ2-1,TGTGCCAGCAGTGACACCGACAGGGATGAGCAGTTCTTC,CASSDTDRDEQFF
TRBD1,-,TRBV19,TRBJ1-2,TGTGCCAGTAGTATGGGGGGACAGAGGGCCTATGGCTACACCTTC,CASSMGGQRAYGYTF
-,once,TRBV5-4,TRBJ1-1,TGTGCCAGCAGCTTGCCAGGGTGGACTGAAGCTTTCTTT,CASSLPGWTEAFF
TRBD1,-,TRBV7-9,TRBJ2-2,TGTGCCAGCAGCTCCCAGGGGGCGGGCACCGGGGAGCTGTTTTTT,CASSSQGAGTGELFF
TRBD1,-,TRBV7-3,TRBJ1-1,TGTGCCAGCAGCTTAACAGGGGGCATCACTGAAGCTTTCTTT,CASSLTGGITEAFF
-,-,TRBV7-7,TRBJ2-5,TGTGCTAGCAGCTTAGCGTCAGGGGTAAAGACCCAGTACTTC,CASSLASGVKTQYF